This TCR beta chain was profiled in a study of shared clonotypes between healthy human individuals. The assay was immunoSEQ multiplex PCR, and TCRdb's table has in-frame clones only and misses some. The data hold 330,000 or so clones, with around 67% observed a single time. CDR1 is SGHDT and CDR2 is YYEEEE in the germline V gene. The length of the CDR3 is 14 residues. V dropped 7 bases and J dropped 4; count of bases not matched to a gene: 5. This chain joins TRBV5-6 and TRBJ2-3, with 11 nucleotides matching TRBD2. Material: memory CD4+ T cells sorted from blood. Subset described: CD45RA-negative fraction. The receptor was derived from a man aged 25 to 40 in good health. The CDR3 protein is CASLAGGGSDTQYF. The DNA for the CDR3 is TGTGCCAGCCTAGCGGGAGGAGGATCAGATACGCAGTATTTT.